This T cell receptor beta chain was identified during a study of T cell repertoires in aging, cancer and after chemotherapy. Study-wide background: Patients with glioblastoma brain tumors were sampled before and after temozolomide-based therapy.

The template was genomic DNA from peripheral blood, not RNA. Multiplex touch-down PCR with TRB-A/B primers amplified rearranged V-D-J TRB sequences. MiXCR, run by TCRdb on the multiplex PCR reads, gives a single entry per CDR3 protein. The sample includes thousands of distinct CDR3 sequences, 25% to 30% of them seen just once. Germline assignment: CDR1 KGHDR and CDR2 SFDVKD. This CDR3 has 15 amino acids. The junction had 2 bases not matched to a gene; V was cut back by 2 bases and J by 4 bases. This chain links TRBV24-1 with TRBJ2-1; TRBD2 matches 9 bases. The sequencing input was blood. The source is a human donor with a solid tumor. In DNA form, the CDR3 reads TGTGCCACCAGTGATTGGCGGGAGGGTTACAATGAGCAGTTCTTC. It encodes CATSDWREGYNEQFF.